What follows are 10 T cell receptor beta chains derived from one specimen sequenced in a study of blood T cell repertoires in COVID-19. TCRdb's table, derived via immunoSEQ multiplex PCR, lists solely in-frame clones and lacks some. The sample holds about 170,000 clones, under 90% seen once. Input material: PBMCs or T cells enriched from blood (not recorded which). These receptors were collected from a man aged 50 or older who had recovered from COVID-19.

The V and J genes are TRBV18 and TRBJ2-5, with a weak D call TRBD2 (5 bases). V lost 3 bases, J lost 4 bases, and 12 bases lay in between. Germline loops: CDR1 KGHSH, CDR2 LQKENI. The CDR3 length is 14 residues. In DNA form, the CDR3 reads TGTGCCAGCTCACCGGACTGGGTCCGAGAGACCCAGTACTTC. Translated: CASSPDWVRETQYF.

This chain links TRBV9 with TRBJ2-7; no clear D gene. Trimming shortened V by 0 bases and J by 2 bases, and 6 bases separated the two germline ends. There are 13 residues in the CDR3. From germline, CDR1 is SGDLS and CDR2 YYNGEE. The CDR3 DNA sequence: TGTGCCAGCAGCGTAGAGCACCCCTACGAGCAGTACTTC. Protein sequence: CASSVEHPYEQYF.

The CDR3 sequence: CASSPDILGEYGYTF. CDR3 sequence (DNA): TGTGCCAGCAGCCCGGACATCTTAGGGGAATATGGCTACACCTTC. The chain uses TRBV7-9 and TRBJ1-2; D is possibly TRBD1 (5 bases). The CDR3 length is 15 residues. Germline V CDR1 and CDR2: SEHNR, FQNEAQ (reference sequence). Trimming cost V 5 bases and J 5 bases, with 18 bases left between them. The full variable domain, with the rest looked up from reference TRBV7-9 and TRBJ1-2, is DTGVSQNPRHKITKRGQNVTFRCDPISEHNRLYWYRQTLGQGPEFLTYFQNEAQLEKSRLLSDRFSAERPKGSFSTLEIQRTEQGDSAMYLCASSPDILGEYGYTFGSGTRLTVV.

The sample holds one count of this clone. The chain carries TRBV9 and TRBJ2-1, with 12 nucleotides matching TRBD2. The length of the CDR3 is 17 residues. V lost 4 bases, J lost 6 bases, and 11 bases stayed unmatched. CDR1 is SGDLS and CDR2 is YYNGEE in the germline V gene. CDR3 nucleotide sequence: TGTGCCAGCAGCCCGACGCTACCTAGCGGGGGGGCCAATGAGCAGTTCTTC. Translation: CASSPTLPSGGANEQFF.

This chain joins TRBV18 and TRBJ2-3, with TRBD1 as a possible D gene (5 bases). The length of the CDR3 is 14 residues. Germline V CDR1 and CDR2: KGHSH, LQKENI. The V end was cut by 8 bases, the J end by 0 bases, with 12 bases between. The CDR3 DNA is TGTGCCAGCAAGGACACCGCGAGCACAGATACGCAGTATTTT. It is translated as CASKDTASTDTQYF.

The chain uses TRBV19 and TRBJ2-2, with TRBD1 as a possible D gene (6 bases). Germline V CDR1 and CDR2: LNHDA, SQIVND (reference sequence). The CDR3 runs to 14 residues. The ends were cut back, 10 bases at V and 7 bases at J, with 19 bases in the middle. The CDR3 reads CATKTGQGHGELFF. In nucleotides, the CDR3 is TGTGCCACAAAAACAGGGCAGGGCCACGGGGAGCTGTTTTTT. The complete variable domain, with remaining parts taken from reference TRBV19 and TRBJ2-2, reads DGGITQSPKYLFRKEGQNVTLSCEQNLNHDAMYWYRQDPGQGLRLIYYSQIVNDFQKGDIAEGYSVSREKKESFPLTVTSAQKNPTAFYLCATKTGQGHGELFFGEGSRLTVL.

The CDR3 coding sequence is TGTGCCAGCAGTGGTAGCGGGGGGGCTTACGAGCAGTACTTC. Protein product: CASSGSGGAYEQYF. The chain combines TRBV2 with TRBJ2-7, with 11 bases fitting TRBD2. Germline trimming cut 4 bases from V and 4 bases from J; bases unmatched to any gene: 3. The CDR3 covers 14 residues. From germline, CDR1 is SNHLY and CDR2 FYNNEI.

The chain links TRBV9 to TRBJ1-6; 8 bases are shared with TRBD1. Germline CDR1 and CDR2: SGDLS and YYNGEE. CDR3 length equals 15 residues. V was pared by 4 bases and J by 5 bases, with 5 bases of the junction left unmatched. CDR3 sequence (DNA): TGTGCCAGCAGCCCCCGACAGGGGAATAATTCACCCCTCCACTTT. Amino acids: CASSPRQGNNSPLHF.

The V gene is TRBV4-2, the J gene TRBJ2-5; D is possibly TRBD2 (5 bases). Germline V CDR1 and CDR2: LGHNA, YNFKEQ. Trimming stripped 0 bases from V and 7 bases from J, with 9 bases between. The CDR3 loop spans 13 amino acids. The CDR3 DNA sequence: TGTGCCAGCAGCCAAGAACGGGATCGGACCCAGTACTTC. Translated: CASSQERDRTQYF.

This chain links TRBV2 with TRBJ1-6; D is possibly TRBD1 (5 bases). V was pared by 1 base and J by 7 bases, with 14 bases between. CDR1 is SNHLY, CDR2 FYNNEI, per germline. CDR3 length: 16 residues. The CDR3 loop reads CASSEERVRANSPLHF. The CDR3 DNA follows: TGTGCCAGCAGTGAAGAGCGGGTCAGGGCCAATTCACCCCTCCACTTT.